Presented here are 28 T cell receptor beta chains from one specimen sequenced in a study of blood T cells in healthy people across ages. A second PCR, run for about 7 to 12 cycles, used a sample-barcoded 5' primer plus a J-beta primer mix. TCRdb redid the calling of the 5' RACE reads with MiXCR, one entry per CDR3 protein. In the table there are roughly 550,000 distinct CDR3 sequences, around 24% of which are singletons. This sample was also put to use in a study of T cells of mothers and their children.

The specimen sequenced was blood. The receptors were sampled from a boy younger than 18 in good health.

This clonotype showed up just a few times. The chain is built from TRBV9 and TRBJ2-7, with 14 bases matching TRBD2. Near its end, the DNA agrees better with TRBJ2-5, so the J call may be wrong. This CDR3 has 20 amino acids. The germline gives CDR1 SGDLS, CDR2 YYNGEE. DNA of the CDR3: TGTGCCAGCAGCGCCCAAGGGAGGCGGGGACTAGCGGGAGACCGAGAGACCCAGTACTTC. Its protein is CASSAQGRRGLAGDRETQYF.

J is TRBJ2-1 and V is TRBV4-3, with TRBD1 matching over 9 bases. The V gene's germline CDR1 is LGHNA and CDR2 YSLEER. The CDR3 loop spans 16 amino acids. Germline trimming cut 0 bases from V and 5 bases from J; bases unmatched to any gene: 5. The CDR3 DNA reads as TGCGCCAGCAGCCAAGATACGGGACAGGGAAACAATGAGCAGTTCTTC. It translates to CASSQDTGQGNNEQFF.

The CDR3 DNA reads TGTGCCACCAGTGACATCGACAGCACAAGCTCCTACAATGAGCAGTTCTTC. This gives the protein CATSDIDSTSSYNEQFF. The chain couples TRBV24-1 to TRBJ2-1, with a possible D match to TRBD1 (5 bases). This CDR3 contains 17 residues. Germline V CDR1 and CDR2: KGHDR, SFDVKD. V was shortened by 4 bases and J by 0 bases, with 15 bases between the two germline ends.

The V gene is TRBV3-1, the J gene TRBJ1-2, with D unresolved. Trimming removed 0 bases at V and 7 bases at J, with 3 bases between. The CDR3 sequence is 11 residues long. Germline V gives CDR1 LGHDT, CDR2 YNNKEL (reference sequence). The CDR3 reads CASSQERGYTF. CDR3 DNA sequence: TGTGCCAGCAGCCAAGAACGTGGCTACACCTTC.

The sample holds a few counts of this clonotype. V and J are TRBV7-2 and TRBJ1-4, with D perhaps TRBD1 (5 bases). Trimming took off 5 bases at V and 8 bases at J, with 21 bases between the two ends. CDR3 length equals 16 residues. Germline assignment: CDR1 SGHTA and CDR2 FQGNSA. The CDR3 here is CASSQFPGAGEEKLFF. For the CDR3, the DNA is TGTGCCAGCAGCCAATTTCCCGGGGCGGGTGAGGAAAAACTGTTTTTT.

The chain combines TRBV6-2 or TRBV6-3 with TRBJ2-6; D might be TRBD1 or TRBD2, each matching 5 bases. Trimming took 6 bases from V and 2 from J, leaving 14 bases between them. The CDR3 extends over 16 amino acids. CDR1 MNHEY and CDR2 SVGEGT come from the germline V gene. CDR3 coding DNA: TGTGCCAGCAGGAGACAGAAGGGAGCTGGGGCCAACGTCCTGACTTTC. Amino acid sequence: CASRRQKGAGANVLTF.

The chain links TRBV28 to TRBJ1-4; D possibly corresponds to TRBD1 (6 bases). Trimming stripped 6 bases from V and 7 bases from J, with 18 bases between. Germline CDR1 is MDHEN and CDR2 is SYDVKM. The CDR3 consists of 15 residues. The CDR3 sequence is CASSTRQEGSEKLFF. CDR3 DNA sequence: TGTGCCAGCAGCACCAGACAGGAGGGGTCTGAAAAACTGTTTTTT.

The table lists this clonotype with a few counts. This rearrangement joins TRBV29-1 to TRBJ2-7; TRBD2 agrees at 11 bases. CDR3 size: 16 residues. Losses at the gene ends were 3 bases for V and 0 bases for J; bases not matched to a gene: 7. From germline, CDR1 is SQVTM and CDR2 ANQGSEA. In DNA, the CDR3 is TGCAGCGTTGAGGGGGGGCTAGCGGGAGGCTCCTACGAGCAGTACTTC. This sequence encodes CSVEGGLAGGSYEQYF.

The chain uses TRBV2 and TRBJ1-2; D uncertain. V lost 1 base and J lost 0, with 6 bases in between. CDR3 size: 14 residues. Germline V lookup: CDR1 SNHLY, CDR2 FYNNEI. CDR3 protein: CASSEGGPNYGYTF. The DNA of the CDR3 is TGTGCCAGCAGTGAAGGAGGCCCTAACTATGGCTACACCTTC.

Only a few counts were recorded for this clonotype. The junction does not match germline at one end; this may be a read error. This sequence joins TRBV13 and TRBJ2-5, with TRBD1 matching 7 bases. Germline assignment: CDR1 PRHDT and CDR2 FYEKMQ (reference sequence). The CDR3 length is 20 residues. The CDR3 region is CASSLVLYGTEKLIQEAQYF. CDR3 nucleotides: TGTGCCAGCAGCTTAGTCTTGTACGGGACAGAGAAATTAATCCAAGAGGCCCAGTACTTC.

A few counts support this clonotype. The chain uses TRBV5-5 and TRBJ2-1; D is possibly TRBD1 (6 bases). V was cut by 4 bases and J by 0 bases, with 14 bases left in between. CDR1 is SGHKS, CDR2 YYEKEE, per germline (reference sequence). The CDR3 is 16 amino acids. DNA of the CDR3: TGTGCCAGCAGCACCACGCAGGGGATCTCCTACAATGAGCAGTTCTTC. Translation gives CASSTTQGISYNEQFF.

The J gene is TRBJ2-7, the V gene TRBV28; D not resolved. Germline lookup yields CDR1 MDHEN and CDR2 SYDVKM. The CDR3 has 19 residues. Trimming took off 5 bases at V and 3 bases at J, with 29 bases between the two ends. CDR3 nucleotide sequence: TGTGCCAGCAGTACAAATGCCGGCAGATCCGGGTTTTCTCTCTACGAGCAGTACTTC. This encodes CASSTNAGRSGFSLYEQYF.

Only a few counts were recorded for this clonotype. The rearrangement links TRBV6-5 to TRBJ2-5; 12 positions match TRBD2. The V and J ends lost 2 bases and 4 bases, in that order; junction bases with no gene match: 8. The CDR3 is 17 residues long. Germline V lookup: CDR1 MNHEY, CDR2 SVGAGI. The chain's CDR3 is CASSYPGRTSGVETQYF. The CDR3 DNA is TGTGCCAGCAGTTACCCGGGTCGGACTAGCGGGGTAGAGACCCAGTACTTC.

This clonotype was picked up a small number of times. V is TRBV4-3 and J is TRBJ2-5; D unclear. Germline CDR1 and CDR2: LGHNA and YSLEER. The CDR3 contains 19 residues. Trimming pared 1 base from V and 3 bases from J, leaving 24 bases between. CDR3 loop: CASSQGFSNRQSSKETQYF. The CDR3 DNA follows: TGCGCCAGCAGCCAAGGGTTTTCCAACCGACAATCCTCTAAAGAGACCCAGTACTTC.

This rearrangement joins TRBV7-8 to TRBJ1-5, with no clear D. This CDR3 has 16 residues. Trimming left V 5 bases short and J 0 bases short, with 14 bases between. Germline values: CDR1 SGHVS, CDR2 FQNEAQ. Written as DNA, the CDR3 is TGTGCCAGCAGCATGACCCCCTCAGGTAGCAATCAGCCCCAGCATTTT. As protein: CASSMTPSGSNQPQHF.

The genes are TRBV27 and TRBJ1-2, with TRBD1 matching 8 bases. The CDR3 length is 17 residues. CDR1 and CDR2 from the germline V gene are MNHEY and SMNVEV (reference sequence). Losses at the gene ends were 1 base for V and 0 bases for J; bases not matched to a gene: 7. CDR3 in amino acids: CASSLLTGQGANYGYTF. In DNA form, the CDR3 reads TGTGCCAGCAGTTTATTGACCGGACAGGGAGCTAACTATGGCTACACCTTC.

The chain is built from TRBV25-1 and TRBJ2-5; D ambiguous. The CDR3 loop spans 10 amino acids. The germline V and J ends were trimmed by 8 bases and 5 bases, with 6 bases remaining between them. Germline CDR1 MGHDK, CDR2 SYGVNS. The DNA for the CDR3 is TGTGCCAGCCGGTTGGAGACCCAGTACTTC. Protein product: CASRLETQYF.

This clonotype has a handful of counts. The rearrangement joins TRBV6-4 to TRBJ2-1; 8 bases are shared with TRBD1. The ends lost 4 bases at V and 6 bases at J; junction bases unmatched: 11. Per the germline V gene, CDR1 is MRHNA and CDR2 is SNTAGT. The CDR3 is 16 residues long. The CDR3 protein is CASSVSLDRDPNEQFF. Here the CDR3 DNA reads TGTGCCAGCAGTGTATCCTTGGACAGGGACCCCAATGAGCAGTTCTTC.

This clonotype was found a few times. The J gene is TRBJ1-5, the V gene TRBV7-2; 10 positions agree with TRBD1. Germline CDR1 is SGHTA and CDR2 is FQGNSA. The junction had 6 bases not matched to a gene; V was cut back by 3 bases and J by 1 base. CDR3 length: 17 residues. CDR3 DNA: TGTGCCAGCAGCTTCTCTGGACAGGGGGTGAGCAATCAGCCCCAGCATTTT. It codes for CASSFSGQGVSNQPQHF.

The chain couples TRBV7-2 to TRBJ2-5; TRBD1 is a possible D gene (5 bases). The length of the CDR3 is 15 residues. Per germline, CDR1 SGHTA and CDR2 FQGNSA. V dropped 4 bases and J dropped 2 bases, with 14 bases sitting between them. The CDR3 region is CASSWFKQGQETQYF. DNA for the CDR3: TGTGCCAGCAGCTGGTTCAAGCAGGGTCAAGAGACCCAGTACTTC.

The V gene is TRBV6-5, the J gene TRBJ2-7; D is perhaps TRBD1 (6 bases). V was clipped by 8 bases and J by 2 bases, with 19 bases between them. This CDR3 contains 15 residues. CDR1 is MNHEY, CDR2 SVGAGI, per germline. CDR3 amino acids: CASRELLTGPYEQYF. The CDR3 nucleotides read TGTGCCAGCCGAGAACTGTTGACAGGTCCCTACGAGCAGTACTTC.

This clonotype came up a few times. This CDR3 is CATSRDLGPAEAFF. The CDR3 region has the DNA TGTGCCACCAGCAGAGATCTTGGGCCGGCAGAAGCTTTCTTT. The gene calls are TRBV15 and TRBJ1-1; no clear D gene. V was cut by 0 bases and J by 8 bases, with 13 bases left in between. Germline lookup yields CDR1 LNHNV and CDR2 YYDKDF (reference sequence). The CDR3 has 14 amino acids.

This clonotype was seen only a few times. V gene TRBV2 combines with J gene TRBJ1-2, with TRBD1 identical over 8 bases. This CDR3 is 15 amino acids long. V trimming: 1 base; J trimming: 7 bases; junction bases outside the gene matches: 8. Germline values: CDR1 SNHLY, CDR2 FYNNEI. The CDR3 bases are TGTGCCAGCAGTGAAGGGGCAGGGGGCAAGGGTGGCTACACCTTC. The encoded protein is CASSEGAGGKGGYTF.

This CDR3 reads CASSQDWGISYEQYF. As DNA, the CDR3 is TGCGCCAGCAGCCAAGATTGGGGTATTTCCTACGAGCAGTACTTC. This chain connects TRBV4-1 to TRBJ2-5; D is undetermined. Judging by the DNA end, TRBJ2-7 fits better; the J call may be wrong. Germline loops: CDR1 MGHRA, CDR2 YSYEKL. The CDR3 runs to 15 residues.

This clonotype was detected only a few times. V usage is TRBV4-3 and J usage is TRBJ2-5; 9 bases fit TRBD2. The J call is uncertain, as TRBJ2-1 better fits the DNA end. Germline lookup yields CDR1 LGHNA and CDR2 YSLEER. CDR3 length: 17 residues. CDR3: CASSQDRAGGPSHEQFF. CDR3 DNA sequence: TGCGCCAGCAGCCAAGATCGGGCGGGGGGGCCGTCGCATGAGCAGTTCTTC.

This chain connects TRBV6-4 to TRBJ1-2, with D hard to call. Germline CDR1 and CDR2: MRHNA and SNTAGT. The CDR3 length is 14 residues. V was clipped by 5 bases and J by 1 base, with 11 bases between them. The CDR3 sequence is CASSPSQNNYGYTF. The CDR3 nucleotides read TGTGCCAGCAGTCCCAGCCAAAATAACTATGGCTACACCTTC.

This sequence joins TRBV7-2 and TRBJ2-5; 10 bases are shared with TRBD2. V was clipped by 1 base and J by 6 bases; unmatched bases: 11. This CDR3 is built from 17 residues. Looked up from germline, CDR1 is SGHTA and CDR2 is FQGNSA. The CDR3 here is CASSLGSQRGGWKTQYF. The CDR3 DNA reads as TGTGCCAGCAGCTTAGGCTCCCAGCGGGGGGGCTGGAAGACCCAGTACTTC.

This clonotype was found many times. The chain is built from TRBV28 and TRBJ1-5; D call uncertain. The germline V and J ends were trimmed by 6 bases and 4 bases, with 7 bases remaining between them. Germline-derived CDR1 and CDR2 are MDHEN and SYDVKM. The CDR3 covers 12 residues. The CDR3 DNA reads as TGTGCCAGCAGAACGGGGAATCAGCCCCAGCATTTT. It translates to CASRTGNQPQHF. Using reference TRBV28 and TRBJ1-5 for the parts outside the CDR3, the full variable domain is DVKVTQSSRYLVKRTGEKVFLECVQDMDHENMFWYRQDPGLGLRLIYFSYDVKMKEKGDIPEGYSVSREKKERFSLILESASTNQTSMYLCASRTGNQPQHFGDGTRLSIL.